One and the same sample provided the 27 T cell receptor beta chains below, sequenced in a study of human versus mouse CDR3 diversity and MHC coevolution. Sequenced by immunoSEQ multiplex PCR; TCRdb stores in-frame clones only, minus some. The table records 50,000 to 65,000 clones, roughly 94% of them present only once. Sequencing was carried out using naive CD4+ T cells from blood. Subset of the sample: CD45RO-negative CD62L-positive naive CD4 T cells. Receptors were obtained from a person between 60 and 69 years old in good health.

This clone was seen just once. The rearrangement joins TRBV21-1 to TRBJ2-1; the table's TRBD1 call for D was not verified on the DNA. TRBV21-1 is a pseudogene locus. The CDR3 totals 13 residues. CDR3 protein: CASSKGTAQYQLF. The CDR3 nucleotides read TGTGCCAGCAGCAAAGGGACAGCTCAGTATCAGCTCTTC.

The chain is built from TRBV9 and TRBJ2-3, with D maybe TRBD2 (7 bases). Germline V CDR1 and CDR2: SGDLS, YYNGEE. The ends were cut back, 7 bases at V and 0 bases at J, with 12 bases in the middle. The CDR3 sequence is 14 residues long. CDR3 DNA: TGTGCCAGCCGGGGAGGGGGAAGCACAGATACGCAGTATTTT. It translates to CASRGGGSTDTQYF.

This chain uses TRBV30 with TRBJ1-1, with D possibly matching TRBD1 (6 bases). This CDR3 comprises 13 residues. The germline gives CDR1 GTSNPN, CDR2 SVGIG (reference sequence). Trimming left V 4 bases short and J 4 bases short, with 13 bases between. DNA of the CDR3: TGTGCCTGGACACAGGGTCGAGTCACTGAAGCTTTCTTT. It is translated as CAWTQGRVTEAFF. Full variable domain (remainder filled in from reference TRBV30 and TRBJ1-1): SQTIHQWPATLVQPVGSPLSLECTVEGTSNPNLYWYRQAAGRGLQLLFYSVGIGQISSEVPQNLSASRPQDRQFILSSKKLLLSDSGFYLCAWTQGRVTEAFFGQGTRLTVV.

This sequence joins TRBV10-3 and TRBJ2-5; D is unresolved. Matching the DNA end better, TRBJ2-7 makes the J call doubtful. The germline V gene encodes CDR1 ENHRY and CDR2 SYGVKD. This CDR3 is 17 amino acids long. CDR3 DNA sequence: TGTGCCATCAGTGACCCGGCGGCTCCCTTACGCTCCTACGAGCAGTACTTC. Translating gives CAISDPAAPLRSYEQYF.

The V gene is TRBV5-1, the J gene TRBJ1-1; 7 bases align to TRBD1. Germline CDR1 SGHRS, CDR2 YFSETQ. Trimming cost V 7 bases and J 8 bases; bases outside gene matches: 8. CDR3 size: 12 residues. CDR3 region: CASRQEGQEAFF. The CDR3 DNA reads TGCGCCAGCCGCCAAGAGGGACAGGAAGCTTTCTTT.

CDR3 coding DNA: TGTGCCAGCTCAAGGACAGGGTGGATAGATACGCAGTATTTT. Translation: CASSRTGWIDTQYF. J is TRBJ2-3 and V is TRBV7-3, with 8 bases that match TRBD1. The CDR3 contains 14 residues. Germline trimming cut 8 bases from V and 5 bases from J; bases unmatched to any gene: 9. Germline-derived CDR1 and CDR2 are SGHTA and FQGTGA.

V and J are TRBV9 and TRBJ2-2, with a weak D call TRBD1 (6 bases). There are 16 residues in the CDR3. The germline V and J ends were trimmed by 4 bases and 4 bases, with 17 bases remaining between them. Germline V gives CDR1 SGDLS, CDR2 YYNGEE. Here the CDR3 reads CASSQQWGLGTGELFF. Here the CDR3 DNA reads TGTGCCAGCAGCCAACAGTGGGGGCTCGGCACCGGGGAGCTGTTTTTT.

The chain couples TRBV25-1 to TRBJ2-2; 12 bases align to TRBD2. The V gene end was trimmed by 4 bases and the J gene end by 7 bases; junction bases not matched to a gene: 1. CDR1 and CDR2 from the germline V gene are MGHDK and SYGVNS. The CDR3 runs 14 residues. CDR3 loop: CASSASGRVGELFF. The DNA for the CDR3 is TGTGCCAGCAGTGCTAGCGGGAGGGTCGGGGAGCTGTTTTTT.

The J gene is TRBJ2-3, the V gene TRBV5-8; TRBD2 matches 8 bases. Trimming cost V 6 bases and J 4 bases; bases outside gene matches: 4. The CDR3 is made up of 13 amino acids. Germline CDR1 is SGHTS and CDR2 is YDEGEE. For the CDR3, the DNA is TGTGCCAGCAACGGGAGGGGCGCAGATACGCAGTATTTT. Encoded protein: CASNGRGADTQYF. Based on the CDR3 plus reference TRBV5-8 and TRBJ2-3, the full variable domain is EAGVTQSPTHLIKTRGQQATLRCSPISGHTSVYWYQQALGLGLQFLLWYDEGEERNRGNFPPRFSGRQFPNYSSELNVNALELEDSALYLCASNGRGADTQYFGPGTRLTVL.

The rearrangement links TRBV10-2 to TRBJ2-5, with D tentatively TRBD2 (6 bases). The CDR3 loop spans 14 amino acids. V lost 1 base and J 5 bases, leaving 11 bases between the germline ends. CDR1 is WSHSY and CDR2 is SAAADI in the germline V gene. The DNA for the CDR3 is TGCGCCAGCAGTGAGTGGGGGAGCGGGGAGACCCAGTACTTC. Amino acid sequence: CASSEWGSGETQYF.

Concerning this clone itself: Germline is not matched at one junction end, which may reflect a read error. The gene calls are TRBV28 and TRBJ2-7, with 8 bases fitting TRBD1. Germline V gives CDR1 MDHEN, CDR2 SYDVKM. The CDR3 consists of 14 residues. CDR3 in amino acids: CASRPGQGHFLWHF. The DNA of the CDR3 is TGTGCCAGCAGGCCTGGACAGGGCCATTTCCTTTGGCACTTC. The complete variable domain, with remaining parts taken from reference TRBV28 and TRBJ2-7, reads DVKVTQSSRYLVKRTGEKVFLECVQDMDHENMFWYRQDPGLGLRLIYFSYDVKMKEKGDIPEGYSVSREKKERFSLILESASTNQTSMYLCASRPGQGHFLWHFGPGTRLTVT.

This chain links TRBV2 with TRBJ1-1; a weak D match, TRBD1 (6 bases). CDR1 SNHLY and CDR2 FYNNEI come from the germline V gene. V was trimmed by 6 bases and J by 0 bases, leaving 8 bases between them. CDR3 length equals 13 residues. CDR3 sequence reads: CASSGQMNTEAFF. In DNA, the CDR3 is TGTGCCAGCAGCGGACAGATGAACACTGAAGCTTTCTTT.

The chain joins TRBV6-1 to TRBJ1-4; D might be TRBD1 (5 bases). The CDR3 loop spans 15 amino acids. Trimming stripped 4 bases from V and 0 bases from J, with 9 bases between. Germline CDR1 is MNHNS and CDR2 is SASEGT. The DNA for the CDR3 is TGTGCCAGCAGTGCGGGGGACGCAACTAATGAAAAACTGTTTTTT. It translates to CASSAGDATNEKLFF.

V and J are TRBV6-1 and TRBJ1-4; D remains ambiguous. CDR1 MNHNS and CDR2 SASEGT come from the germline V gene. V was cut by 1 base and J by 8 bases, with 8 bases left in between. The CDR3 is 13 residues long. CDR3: CASSEVSSEKLFF. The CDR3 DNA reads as TGTGCCAGCAGTGAAGTTTCTTCGGAAAAACTGTTTTTT.

CDR3 bases: TGTGCCAGCAGCCCTAGCGGGACTAGCGGCACCGGGGAGCTGTTTTTT. It codes for CASSPSGTSGTGELFF. V gene TRBV27 combines with J gene TRBJ2-2; the match to TRBD2 covers 11 bases. CDR3 length equals 16 residues. Unmatched junction bases numbered 7, after V lost 6 bases and J lost 4 bases. CDR1 and CDR2 from the germline V gene are MNHEY and SMNVEV (reference sequence).

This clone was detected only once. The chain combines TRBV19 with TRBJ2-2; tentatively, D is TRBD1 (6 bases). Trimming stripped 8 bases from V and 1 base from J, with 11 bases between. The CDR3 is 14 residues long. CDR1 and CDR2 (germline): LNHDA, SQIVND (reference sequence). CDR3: CASRGHRNTGELFF. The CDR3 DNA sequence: TGTGCCAGTCGGGGACACCGGAACACCGGGGAGCTGTTTTTT.

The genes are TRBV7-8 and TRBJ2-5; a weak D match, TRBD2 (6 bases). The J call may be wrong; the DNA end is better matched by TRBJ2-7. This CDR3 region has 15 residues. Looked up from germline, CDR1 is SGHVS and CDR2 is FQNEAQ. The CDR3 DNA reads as TGTGCCAGCAGCTTAGGGAGGGCGGGAACCTACGAGCAGTACTTC. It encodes CASSLGRAGTYEQYF.

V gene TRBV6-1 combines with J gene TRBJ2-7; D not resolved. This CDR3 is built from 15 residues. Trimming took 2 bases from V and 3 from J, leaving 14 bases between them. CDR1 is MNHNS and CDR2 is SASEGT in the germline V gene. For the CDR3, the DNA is TGTGCCAGCAGTGAAATCGGGTTTGTCGGCTACGAGCAGTACTTC. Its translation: CASSEIGFVGYEQYF.

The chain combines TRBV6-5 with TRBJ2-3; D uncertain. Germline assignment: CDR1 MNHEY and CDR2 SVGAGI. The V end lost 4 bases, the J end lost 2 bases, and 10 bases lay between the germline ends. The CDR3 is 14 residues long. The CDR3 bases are TGTGCCAGCAGTTCCCCGGCGGCCACAGATACGCAGTATTTT. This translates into CASSSPAATDTQYF.

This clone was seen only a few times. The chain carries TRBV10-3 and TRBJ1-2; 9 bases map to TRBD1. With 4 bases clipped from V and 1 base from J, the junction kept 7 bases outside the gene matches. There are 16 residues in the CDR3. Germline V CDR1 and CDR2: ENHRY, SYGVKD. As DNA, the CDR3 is TGTGCCATCAGTGGGACAGGGGCCGTAGGTAACTATGGCTACACCTTC. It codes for CAISGTGAVGNYGYTF.

DNA of the CDR3: TGTGCCAGCAGCTCTCGGACTAGTCGTGACGAGCAGTACTTC. It encodes CASSSRTSRDEQYF. The J gene is TRBJ2-7, the V gene TRBV21-1; the table's D gene call, TRBD2, was not cross checked with the DNA. TRBV21-1 is termed a pseudogene. The CDR3 length is 14 residues.

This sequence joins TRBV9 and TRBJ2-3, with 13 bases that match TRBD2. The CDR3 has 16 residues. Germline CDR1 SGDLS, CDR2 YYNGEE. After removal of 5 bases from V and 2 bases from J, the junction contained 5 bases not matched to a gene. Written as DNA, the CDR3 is TGTGCCAGCAGGGCTGGGACTAGCGGGATCACAGATACGCAGTATTTT. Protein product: CASRAGTSGITDTQYF. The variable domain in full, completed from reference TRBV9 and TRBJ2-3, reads DSGVTQTPKHLITATGQRVTLRCSPRSGDLSVYWYQQSLDQGLQFLIQYYNGEERAKGNILERFSAQQFPDLHSELNLSSLELGDSALYFCASRAGTSGITDTQYFGPGTRLTVL.

The CDR3 here is CSVVGSYEQYF. The CDR3 DNA reads as TGCAGCGTTGTAGGGAGCTACGAGCAGTACTTC. This rearrangement joins TRBV29-1 to TRBJ2-7; D is possibly TRBD2 (5 bases). The CDR3 totals 11 residues. V lost 4 bases and J lost 3, with 7 bases in between. CDR1 and CDR2 from the germline V gene are SQVTM and ANQGSEA.

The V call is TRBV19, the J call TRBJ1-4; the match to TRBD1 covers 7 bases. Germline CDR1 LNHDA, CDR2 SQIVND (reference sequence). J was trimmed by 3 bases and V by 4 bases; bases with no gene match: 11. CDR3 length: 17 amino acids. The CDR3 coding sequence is TGTGCCAGTAGTAAGCATCGTACAGGGGCCTCTAATGAAAAACTGTTTTTT. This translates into CASSKHRTGASNEKLFF.

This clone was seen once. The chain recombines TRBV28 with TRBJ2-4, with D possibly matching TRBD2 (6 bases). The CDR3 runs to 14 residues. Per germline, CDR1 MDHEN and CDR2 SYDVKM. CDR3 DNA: TGTGCGACGTCGGGGGATCTAGCCAAAAACATTCAGTACTTC. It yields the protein CATSGDLAKNIQYF.

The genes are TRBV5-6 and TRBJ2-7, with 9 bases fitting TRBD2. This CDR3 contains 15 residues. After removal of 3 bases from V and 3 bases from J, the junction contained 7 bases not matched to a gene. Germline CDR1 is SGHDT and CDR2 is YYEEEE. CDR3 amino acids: CASSSGLAGIYEQYF. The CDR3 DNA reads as TGTGCCAGCAGCTCCGGGCTAGCGGGAATCTACGAGCAGTACTTC.

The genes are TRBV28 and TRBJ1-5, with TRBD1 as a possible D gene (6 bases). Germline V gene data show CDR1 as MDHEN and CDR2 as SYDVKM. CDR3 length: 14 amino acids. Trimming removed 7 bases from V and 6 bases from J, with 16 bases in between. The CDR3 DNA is TGTGCCAGCACCACACAGGGTTTAGGTCAGCCCCAGCATTTT. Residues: CASTTQGLGQPQHF.